The 29 T cell receptor beta chains below were found in one sample sequenced in a study of T cell repertoires in cytomegalovirus infection (dated by TCRdb to the late 2010s). The instrument given in TCRdb is Illumina HiSeq 1500. TCRdb redid the processing of the public reads, applying fastp at Q25 and MiXCR, and retained in-frame beta chains. Rows are combined by CDR3 protein, so each entry shows the most common genes and DNA. The sample table shows about 230,000 distinct CDR3 sequences, and approximately 22% are seen once. The top ten constitute approximately 18% of the sample. Source material: CD8+ T cells from PBMCs. These receptors all come from a human donor in good health (CMV status not recorded). Some clones in this sample may be carry-over from other donors' samples.

The chain uses TRBV20-1 and TRBJ2-3; 16 bases line up with TRBD2. After removal of 1 base from V and 3 bases from J, the junction contained 4 bases not matched to a gene. CDR3 length: 17 residues. Germline CDR1 reads DFQATT; CDR2 reads SNEGSKA (reference sequence). The CDR3 is CSARGGLAGGPTDTQYF. CDR3 DNA sequence: TGCAGTGCTAGAGGGGGACTAGCGGGGGGGCCAACAGATACGCAGTATTTT.

This clonotype has ten or more counts. The rearrangement links TRBV7-8 to TRBJ2-5; 8 bases line up with TRBD1. CDR3 length equals 16 residues. The germline V gene has CDR1 SGHVS and CDR2 FQNEAQ. J was trimmed by 1 base and V by 5 bases; bases with no gene match: 9. CDR3 protein: CASSIPGQAIQETQYF. CDR3 DNA sequence: TGTGCCAGCAGCATCCCGGGACAGGCCATCCAAGAGACCCAGTACTTC.

This chain joins TRBV27 and TRBJ2-1; D ambiguous. Trimming shortened V by 6 bases and J by 0 bases, and 15 bases separated the two germline ends. Germline CDR1 MNHEY, CDR2 SMNVEV (reference sequence). The CDR3 covers 16 residues. For the CDR3, the DNA is TGTGCCAGCAGCTCCTTGGGCTTAGGCTCCTACAATGAGCAGTTCTTC. The encoded protein is CASSSLGLGSYNEQFF.

V and J are TRBV7-9 and TRBJ2-4; 10 bases align to TRBD1. The CDR3 consists of 16 residues. CDR1 is SEHNR and CDR2 is FQNEAQ in the germline V gene (reference sequence). The trim removed 5 bases at V and 7 bases at J, leaving 11 bases unmatched. CDR3 region: CASSGRDRGRWNIQYF. The CDR3, as DNA: TGTGCCAGCAGCGGTAGGGACAGGGGAAGATGGAACATTCAGTACTTC.

V usage is TRBV7-9 and J usage is TRBJ2-3; 12 bases are shared with TRBD2. Unmatched junction bases numbered 6, after V lost 6 bases and J lost 2 bases. Germline lookup yields CDR1 SEHNR and CDR2 FQNEAQ (reference sequence). The CDR3 has 16 amino acids. The CDR3 sequence: CASRKTSGGPTDTQYF. In DNA form, the CDR3 reads TGTGCCAGCAGGAAGACTAGCGGGGGACCCACAGATACGCAGTATTTT.

This clonotype was picked up a small number of times. This sequence joins TRBV6-8 and TRBJ2-2; 11 bases are shared with TRBD1. The CDR3 is 15 amino acids. The germline V gene encodes CDR1 MNHGY and CDR2 SAAAGT. V shed 5 bases and J 3 bases; nucleotides not matched to a gene: 2. As DNA, the CDR3 is TGTGCCAGCAGTCCGGACAGGGGGCACACCGGGGAGCTGTTTTTT. This encodes CASSPDRGHTGELFF.

This clonotype showed up just a few times. The CDR3 here is CASSFVGSYEQYF. The CDR3 nucleotides are TGTGCCAGCAGTTTTGTAGGCTCCTACGAGCAGTACTTC. This sequence joins TRBV28 and TRBJ2-7, with unresolved D. Germline CDR1 reads MDHEN; CDR2 reads SYDVKM. CDR3 size: 13 residues. V lost 3 bases and J lost 0, with 6 bases in between.

This clonotype was seen ten or more times. The rearrangement links TRBV20-1 to TRBJ2-7; the D is unclear. This CDR3 comprises 13 residues. The germline V and J ends were trimmed by 1 base and 2 bases, with 9 bases remaining between them. The germline gives CDR1 DFQATT, CDR2 SNEGSKA (reference sequence). The chain's CDR3 is CSARARRTYEQYF. The CDR3 DNA sequence: TGCAGTGCTAGAGCCAGGAGAACCTACGAGCAGTACTTC.

The genes are TRBV4-1 and TRBJ2-5; D remains ambiguous. Trimming stripped 2 bases from V and 0 bases from J, with 4 bases between. Germline CDR1 and CDR2: MGHRA and YSYEKL. The CDR3 is 13 residues long. CDR3 sequence reads: CASSQMNQETQYF. For the CDR3, the DNA is TGCGCCAGCAGCCAAATGAACCAAGAGACCCAGTACTTC.

The genes are TRBV7-3 and TRBJ1-6; D unresolved. Germline CDR1 is SGHTA and CDR2 is FQGTGA. Trimming removed 4 bases at V and 2 bases at J, with 6 bases between. The CDR3 has 14 amino acids. The CDR3: CASSSGPYNSPLHF. DNA for the CDR3: TGTGCCAGCAGCTCCGGACCCTATAATTCACCCCTCCACTTT.

The chain employs TRBV4-1 and TRBJ2-7; unclear D gene. This CDR3 contains 16 residues. The V gene lost 1 base and the J gene lost 2 bases, with 15 bases spanning the gap. Germline V gene sequence: CDR1 MGHRA, CDR2 YSYEKL. CDR3 residues: CASSQAILGSTYEQYF. Written as DNA, the CDR3 is TGCGCCAGCAGCCAAGCGATTTTGGGCAGCACCTACGAGCAGTACTTC.

Only a few counts were recorded for this clonotype. The chain has TRBV19 and TRBJ1-1; D not certain. Trimming removed 1 base from V and 3 bases from J, with 12 bases in between. CDR3 length equals 15 residues. Per the germline V gene, CDR1 is LNHDA and CDR2 is SQIVND (reference sequence). CDR3 sequence reads: CASSIGALTYTEAFF. As DNA, the CDR3 is TGTGCCAGTAGTATAGGGGCACTCACGTACACTGAAGCTTTCTTT.

This chain joins TRBV7-4 and TRBJ1-1; 11 bases are shared with TRBD1. This CDR3 is 15 amino acids long. CDR1 and CDR2 from the germline V gene are SGHVT and SQSDAQ. V was pared by 5 bases and J by 3 bases, with 5 bases of the junction left unmatched. The CDR3: CASSPGQGAYTEAFF. The CDR3 coding sequence is TGTGCCAGCAGCCCTGGACAGGGGGCTTACACTGAAGCTTTCTTT.

This clonotype was recorded at least ten times. V is TRBV19 and J is TRBJ1-2; D might be TRBD1 (5 bases). Germline CDR1 reads LNHDA; CDR2 reads SQIVND (reference sequence). Trimming left V 3 bases short and J 6 bases short, with 11 bases between. This CDR3 has 13 amino acids. This chain's CDR3 is CASSMGGMDGYTF. The CDR3, as DNA: TGTGCCAGTAGTATGGGGGGAATGGATGGCTACACCTTC.

This clonotype was detected ten times or more. The DNA of the CDR3 is TGTGCCAGCAGTCCGCATGTGGGGAAGATGCCGTACGAGCAGTACTTC. This translates into CASSPHVGKMPYEQYF. The chain combines TRBV27 with TRBJ2-7; D call uncertain. Germline CDR1 MNHEY, CDR2 SMNVEV (reference sequence). Trimming removed 5 bases from V and 4 bases from J, with 21 bases in between. The length of the CDR3 is 16 residues.

This clonotype came up many times. J is TRBJ1-1 and V is TRBV19, with D uncertain. Trimming took off 1 base at V and 1 base at J, with 4 bases between the two ends. The CDR3 has 13 residues. Germline loops: CDR1 LNHDA, CDR2 SQIVND (reference sequence). CDR3 protein: CASSIGGNTEAFF. CDR3 sequence (DNA): TGTGCCAGTAGTATAGGGGGGAACACTGAAGCTTTCTTT.

V and J are TRBV20-1 and TRBJ2-7, with 7 bases identical to TRBD2. Germline V gene lookup returns CDR1 DFQATT and CDR2 SNEGSKA (reference sequence). The CDR3 has 13 residues. J lost 2 bases, V lost 6 bases, and 7 bases had no gene match. The CDR3 region has the DNA TGCAGTGCCAAGAGCGGGGAGACCTACGAGCAGTACTTC. Its protein is CSAKSGETYEQYF.

The chain is built from TRBV7-6 and TRBJ1-2; 10 bases align to TRBD1. This CDR3 region has 14 residues. The J segment lost 6 bases and the V segment lost 1 base, leaving 2 bases of the junction unmatched. Germline CDR1 is SGHVS and CDR2 is FNYEAQ. CDR3 DNA: TGTGCCAGCAGCTTAGGGGGACAGGGGAATGGCTACACCTTC. Protein sequence: CASSLGGQGNGYTF.

This clonotype turned up a few times. The CDR3 sequence is CSAVRALADTQYF. In DNA, the CDR3 is TGCAGTGCCGTTAGGGCCCTCGCAGATACGCAGTATTTT. The chain recombines TRBV20-1 with TRBJ2-3; D unclear. The germline CDR1 and CDR2 sequences are DFQATT and SNEGSKA (reference sequence). The germline V and J ends were trimmed by 6 bases and 4 bases, with 14 bases remaining between them. The CDR3 contains 13 residues.

The chain links TRBV29-1 to TRBJ2-1, with a tentative D call TRBD2 (5 bases). Germline V lookup: CDR1 SQVTM, CDR2 ANQGSEA. V was cut by 1 base and J by 8 bases, with 9 bases left in between. This CDR3 spans 12 amino acids. CDR3 DNA: TGCAGCGTTGAAGTCCTAGCTGATGAGCAGTTCTTC. Its translation is CSVEVLADEQFF.

This clonotype turned up a few times. The CDR3 DNA is TGTGCCAGCAGTTTACAGGGTGCCTACAATGAGCAGTTCTTC. Its translation is CASSLQGAYNEQFF. The chain uses TRBV28 and TRBJ2-1; D is possibly TRBD1 (5 bases). V shed 2 bases and J shed 2 bases, with 7 bases lying between them. This CDR3 has 14 residues. Germline CDR1 reads MDHEN; CDR2 reads SYDVKM.

This clonotype appeared many times. The chain uses TRBV7-9 and TRBJ2-1; the D is unclear. CDR1 is SEHNR, CDR2 FQNEAQ, per germline (reference sequence). V was trimmed by 2 bases and J by 8 bases, leaving 10 bases between them. The CDR3 totals 13 residues. Written as DNA, the CDR3 is TGTGCCAGCAGCTTATATGGGGTAGATGAGCAGTTCTTC. Its translation is CASSLYGVDEQFF.

The DNA for the CDR3 is TGTGCCAGCAGTTGGGGGACAGACTACTCCTACGAGCAGTACTTC. It encodes CASSWGTDYSYEQYF. The chain carries TRBV28 and TRBJ2-7, with TRBD1 matching 7 bases. V shed 4 bases, J shed 0 bases, and the junction held 6 bases outside the gene matches. This CDR3 is 15 amino acids long. CDR1 MDHEN and CDR2 SYDVKM come from the germline V gene. Looking up the rest from reference TRBV28 and TRBJ2-7 gives the full variable domain: DVKVTQSSRYLVKRTGEKVFLECVQDMDHENMFWYRQDPGLGLRLIYFSYDVKMKEKGDIPEGYSVSREKKERFSLILESASTNQTSMYLCASSWGTDYSYEQYFGPGTRLTVT.

This clonotype was detected only a few times. This rearrangement joins TRBV27 to TRBJ1-5, with D tentatively TRBD1 (6 bases). The CDR3 is 15 amino acids. CDR1 MNHEY and CDR2 SMNVEV come from the germline V gene (reference sequence). The V end was cut by 6 bases, the J end by 2 bases, with 14 bases between. The chain's CDR3 is CASSRGQSRNQPQHF. Here the CDR3 DNA reads TGTGCCAGCAGCCGTGGACAGTCGCGCAATCAGCCCCAGCATTTT.

The CDR3 nucleotides are TGTGCCAGCAGAATGACAGTTTTGGACGTTAATCAGCCCCAGCATTTT. It yields the protein CASRMTVLDVNQPQHF. The gene calls are TRBV2 and TRBJ1-5; D is perhaps TRBD1 (5 bases). The CDR3 is made up of 16 amino acids. Per the germline V gene, CDR1 is SNHLY and CDR2 is FYNNEI. Trimming cost V 6 bases and J 4 bases, with 19 bases left between them.

The chain recombines TRBV28 with TRBJ1-6, with unresolved D. V was cut by 5 bases and J by 10 bases, with 18 bases left in between. Germline lookup yields CDR1 MDHEN and CDR2 SYDVKM. The CDR3 contains 15 residues. As DNA, the CDR3 is TGTGCCAGCAGTACTGGACCCGTATTCTTCTCACCCCTCCACTTT. It codes for CASSTGPVFFSPLHF.

This clonotype was counted at least ten times. The CDR3 nucleotides are TGTGCCAGCAGCGGGCCGAGCGATCACCCCTCCTACAATGAGCAGTTCTTC. Translating gives CASSGPSDHPSYNEQFF. This chain links TRBV12-3 or TRBV12-4 with TRBJ2-1; D unclear. V was cut by 6 bases and J by 0 bases, with 18 bases left in between. The CDR3 is 17 amino acids.

V gene TRBV15 combines with J gene TRBJ1-3; tentative D call: TRBD1 (6 bases). V lost 2 bases to trimming and J lost 2 bases, with 13 bases between them. CDR1 and CDR2 (germline): LNHNV, YYDKDF (reference sequence). This CDR3 has 16 residues. CDR3 coding DNA: TGTGCCACCAGCAGAAAGGGGGGTTTTACTGGAAACACCATATATTTT. Its translation: CATSRKGGFTGNTIYF.

This clonotype was seen more than once but under ten times. The chain links TRBV20-1 to TRBJ2-5; 12 positions match TRBD2. The CDR3 spans 13 residues. Losses at the gene ends were 6 bases for V and 5 bases for J; bases not matched to a gene: 4. The germline V gene has CDR1 DFQATT and CDR2 SNEGSKA (reference sequence). CDR3 sequence reads: CSAGLAGLETQYF. For the CDR3, the DNA is TGCAGTGCCGGACTAGCGGGGCTCGAGACCCAGTACTTC.